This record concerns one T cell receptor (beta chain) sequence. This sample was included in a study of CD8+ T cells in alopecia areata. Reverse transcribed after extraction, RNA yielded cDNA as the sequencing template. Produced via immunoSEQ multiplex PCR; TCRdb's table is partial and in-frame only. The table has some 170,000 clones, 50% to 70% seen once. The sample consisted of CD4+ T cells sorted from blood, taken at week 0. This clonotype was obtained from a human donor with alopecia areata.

CDR3 sequence: CASSFPGTSWNGYTF. CDR3 sequence (DNA): TGTGCCAGCAGCTTCCCTGGGACCTCATGGAATGGCTACACCTTC. The V and J genes are TRBV7-2 and TRBJ1-2, with a possible D match to TRBD1 (5 bases). Trimming took 3 bases from V and 6 from J, leaving 17 bases between them. The V gene's germline CDR1 is SGHTA and CDR2 FQGNSA. The CDR3 is made up of 15 amino acids.